The clone carrying this T cell receptor (beta chain) was counted a few times. Its antigen is as yet unknown. Only in-frame clones appear in the TCRdb table, and some are missing; sequencing was by immunoSEQ multiplex PCR. The repertoire holds fewer than 25,000 clones, with 75% to 90% as singletons. These data are taken from a study of lymphopenia after photon versus proton radiotherapy. General study results and limits: Relative stability marked proton patients; photon patients lost diversity and naive cells.

The CDR3 sequence is 16 residues long. In germline, CDR1 is SGHTS, CDR2 YDEGEE. The V and J ends lost 3 bases and 0 bases respectively, with 16 bases between them. The sample in question was peripheral blood, obtained from a patient treated with photon-based radiotherapy. The TCR originated in a man aged 35 to 55 with gastric cancer. The rearrangement links TRBV5-8 to TRBJ2-7; possibly TRBD1 or TRBD2 for D (6 bases each). In nucleotides, the CDR3 is TGTGCCAGCAGCTCGGGGGTCGGCAGGGGCTCCTACGAGCAGTACTTC. Translation: CASSSGVGRGSYEQYF.